The 9 T cell receptor beta chains presented below share a single source sample, sequenced in a study of T-cell reconstitution after alpha-beta-depleted transplantation in children. Unique molecular identifiers were incorporated during preparation of the TCRbeta library. In TCRdb, the PCR reads were re-called with MiXCR into one record per CDR3 protein. The table has 250,000 to 300,000 distinct CDR3 sequences, about 9.5% seen once. Sequences were derived from PBMCs, sampled before TCRalphabeta/CD19-depleted stem cell transplant. These receptors originate from a boy in the first two years of life with acute myeloid leukemia, due to receive a stem cell transplant.

This clonotype has ten or more counts. The V gene is TRBV7-3, the J gene TRBJ2-1; TRBD1 agrees at 9 bases. V lost 2 bases, J lost 7 bases, and 6 bases stayed unmatched. CDR1 is SGHTA and CDR2 is FQGTGA in the germline V gene. The CDR3 consists of 15 residues. The CDR3 nucleotides are TGTGCCAGCAGCTTATCCGGGACAGGGATTAATGAGCAGTTCTTC. This encodes CASSLSGTGINEQFF.

This clonotype is judged medium-sized. V gene TRBV9 combines with J gene TRBJ1-1; TRBD1 might be the D (5 bases). V was cut by 3 bases and J by 0 bases, with 12 bases left in between. Germline CDR1 and CDR2: SGDLS and YYNGEE. This CDR3 is 15 amino acids long. The CDR3 spells CASSAPSGVNTEAFF. The CDR3, as DNA: TGTGCCAGCAGCGCGCCGTCGGGGGTGAACACTGAAGCTTTCTTT.

This clonotype is medium-sized by share. The rearrangement links TRBV9 to TRBJ1-3, with D unclear. V gave up 2 bases and J gave up 2 bases, with 8 bases separating them. This CDR3 has 14 amino acids. CDR1 is SGDLS and CDR2 is YYNGEE in the germline V gene. In DNA form, the CDR3 reads TGTGCCAGCAGCGTTGGCGGACCTGGAAACACCATATATTTT. This translates into CASSVGGPGNTIYF.

Many counts were recorded for this clonotype. This chain connects TRBV29-1 to TRBJ2-3; maybe TRBD1 (5 bases). V lost 7 bases and J lost 0, with 23 bases in between. The length of the CDR3 is 17 residues. CDR1 SQVTM and CDR2 ANQGSEA come from the germline V gene. CDR3 in amino acids: CSATRQPLDTSTDTQYF. The CDR3 DNA reads TGCAGCGCCACACGACAGCCCCTCGACACTAGCACAGATACGCAGTATTTT.

This clonotype was picked up many times. CDR3 in DNA: TGTGCCAGCAGCTTAATTGGGGACACTGAAGCTTTCTTT. This translates into CASSLIGDTEAFF. V usage is TRBV13 and J usage is TRBJ1-1; D uncertain. Per the germline V gene, CDR1 is PRHDT and CDR2 is FYEKMQ (reference sequence). The V and J ends lost 2 bases and 3 bases respectively, with 7 bases between them. The CDR3 sequence is 13 residues long.

The chain links TRBV12-3 or TRBV12-4 to TRBJ2-1; D is perhaps TRBD1 or TRBD2 (5 bases each). Trimming stripped 7 bases from V and 4 bases from J, with 11 bases between. The CDR3 sequence is 13 residues long. The CDR3 bases are TGTGCCAGCACCCCGGGGACGTACAATGAGCAGTTCTTC. It yields the protein CASTPGTYNEQFF.

Ten or more counts support this clonotype. This chain links TRBV24-1 with TRBJ2-2; D is possibly TRBD2 (5 bases). The CDR3 sequence is 16 residues long. The V end was cut by 9 bases, the J end by 3 bases, with 19 bases between. Germline CDR1 is KGHDR and CDR2 is SFDVKD. The CDR3 DNA sequence: TGTGCCACCGGTGGTGAGCGCCGCGGGTACACCGGGGAGCTGTTTTTT. This gives the protein CATGGERRGYTGELFF.

This clonotype was seen at least ten times. J is TRBJ2-7 and V is TRBV6-5; D might be TRBD1 (5 bases). Germline assignment: CDR1 MNHEY and CDR2 SVGAGI. V gave up 2 bases and J gave up 3 bases, with 8 bases separating them. The CDR3 sequence is 13 residues long. CDR3 sequence: CASSYVRDYEQYF. The CDR3 coding sequence is TGTGCCAGCAGTTACGTCAGGGACTACGAGCAGTACTTC.

This clonotype was recorded many times. The rearrangement links TRBV5-1 to TRBJ2-2; D is unclear. The CDR3 is made up of 12 amino acids. From germline, CDR1 is SGHRS and CDR2 YFSETQ. The V end was cut by 6 bases, the J end by 0 bases, with 3 bases between. The CDR3: CASTANTGELFF. CDR3 in DNA: TGCGCCAGCACAGCGAACACCGGGGAGCTGTTTTTT.